Detailed here is one TCR beta chain. As yet, its antigen is unknown. CDR3 length equals 14 residues. In germline, CDR1 is MRHNA, CDR2 SNTAGT. Trimming at V came to 2 bases and at J to 6 bases, leaving 4 bases not matched to a gene. The sample is drawn from a study of cytomegalovirus exposure and HLA in healthy donors. TCRdb keeps only in-frame clones here, not all; method: immunoSEQ multiplex PCR. Seen here are about 200,000 clones, approximately 80% observed once, and the top ten hold around 15%. Study-wide findings and caveats: It was reportedly the case that the classifier diagnosed cytomegalovirus status with high specificity and sensitivity.

Separate from the approximately 670-subject first cohort was the 120-subject validation cohort, to which the donors belonged. J is TRBJ1-2 and V is TRBV6-4; 9 nucleotides line up with TRBD1. This TCR came from a woman aged 25 to 39 in good health and CMV-seropositive. The sequencing input was PBMCs. This CDR3 reads CASSDPWTGDGYTF. CDR3 nucleotide sequence: TGTGCCAGCAGTGACCCCTGGACAGGGGATGGCTACACCTTC.